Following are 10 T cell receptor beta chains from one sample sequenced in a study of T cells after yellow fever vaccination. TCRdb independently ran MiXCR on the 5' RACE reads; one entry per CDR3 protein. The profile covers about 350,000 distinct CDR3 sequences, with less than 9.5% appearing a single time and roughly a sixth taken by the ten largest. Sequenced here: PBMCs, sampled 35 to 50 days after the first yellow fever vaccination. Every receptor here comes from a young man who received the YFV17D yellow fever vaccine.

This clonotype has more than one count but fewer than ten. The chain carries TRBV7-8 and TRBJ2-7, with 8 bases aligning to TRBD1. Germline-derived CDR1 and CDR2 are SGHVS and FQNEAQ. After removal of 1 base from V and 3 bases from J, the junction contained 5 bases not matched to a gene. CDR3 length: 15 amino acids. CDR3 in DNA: TGTGCCAGCAGCTTAGTAACAGGGGGGAACTACGAGCAGTACGTC. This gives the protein CASSLVTGGNYEQYV.

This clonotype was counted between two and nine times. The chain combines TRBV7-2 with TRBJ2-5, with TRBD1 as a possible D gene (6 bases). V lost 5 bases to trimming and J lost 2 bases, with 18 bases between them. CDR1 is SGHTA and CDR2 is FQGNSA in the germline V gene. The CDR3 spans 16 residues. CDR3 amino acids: CASSARTVGQQETQYF. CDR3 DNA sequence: TGTGCCAGCAGCGCACGGACAGTGGGACAACAAGAGACCCAGTACTTC.

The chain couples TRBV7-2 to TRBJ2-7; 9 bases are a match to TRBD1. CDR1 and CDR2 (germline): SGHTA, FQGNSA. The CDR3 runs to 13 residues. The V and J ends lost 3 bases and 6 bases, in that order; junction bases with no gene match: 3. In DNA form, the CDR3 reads TGTGCCAGCAGCTTTGGACAGGGGCGCGAGCAGTACGTC. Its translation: CASSFGQGREQYV.

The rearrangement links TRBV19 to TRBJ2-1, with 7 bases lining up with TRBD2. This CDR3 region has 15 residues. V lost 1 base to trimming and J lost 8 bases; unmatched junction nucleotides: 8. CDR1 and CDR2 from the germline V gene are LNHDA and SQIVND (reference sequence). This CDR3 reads CASSIGWAGEDEQFF. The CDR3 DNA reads TGTGCCAGTAGTATAGGCTGGGCGGGGGAGGATGAGCAGTTCTTC.

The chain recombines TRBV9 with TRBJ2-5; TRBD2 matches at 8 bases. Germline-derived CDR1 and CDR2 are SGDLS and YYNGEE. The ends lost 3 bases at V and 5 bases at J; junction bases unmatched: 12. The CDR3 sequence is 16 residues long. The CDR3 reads CASSATSGLWGETQYF. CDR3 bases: TGTGCCAGCAGCGCTACTAGCGGACTGTGGGGGGAGACCCAGTACTTC.

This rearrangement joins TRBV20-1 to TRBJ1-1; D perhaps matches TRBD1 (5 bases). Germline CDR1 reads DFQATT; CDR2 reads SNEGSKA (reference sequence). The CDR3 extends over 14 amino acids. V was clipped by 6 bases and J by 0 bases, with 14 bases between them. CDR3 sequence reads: CSAGQYKMNTEAFF. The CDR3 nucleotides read TGCAGTGCGGGGCAGTATAAAATGAACACTGAAGCTTTCTTT.

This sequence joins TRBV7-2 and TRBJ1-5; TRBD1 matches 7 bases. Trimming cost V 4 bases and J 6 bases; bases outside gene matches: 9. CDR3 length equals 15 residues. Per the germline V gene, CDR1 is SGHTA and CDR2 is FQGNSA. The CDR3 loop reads CASSSGQAGGQPQHF. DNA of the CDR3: TGTGCCAGCAGCTCCGGACAGGCTGGAGGTCAGCCCCAGCATTTT. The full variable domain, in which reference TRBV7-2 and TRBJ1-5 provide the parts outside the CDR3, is GAGVSQSPSNKVTEKGKDVELRCDPISGHTALYWYRQSLGQGLEFLIYFQGNSAPDKSGLPSDRFSAERTGGSVSTLTIQRTQQEDSAVYLCASSSGQAGGQPQHFGDGTRLSIL.

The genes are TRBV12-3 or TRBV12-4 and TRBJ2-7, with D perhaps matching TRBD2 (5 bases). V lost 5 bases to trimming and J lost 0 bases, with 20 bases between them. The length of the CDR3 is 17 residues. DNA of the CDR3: TGTGCCAGCAGTCAGGCAGGAGCGGTCACCAGCTCCTACGAGCAGTACTTC. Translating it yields CASSQAGAVTSSYEQYF.

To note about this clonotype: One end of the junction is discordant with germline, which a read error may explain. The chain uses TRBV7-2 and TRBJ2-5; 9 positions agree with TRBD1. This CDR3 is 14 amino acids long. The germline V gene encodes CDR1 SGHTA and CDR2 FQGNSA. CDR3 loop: CGSSLRTGEETQYF. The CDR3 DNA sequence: TGTGGCAGCAGCTTGAGGACAGGGGAAGAGACCCAGTACTTC.

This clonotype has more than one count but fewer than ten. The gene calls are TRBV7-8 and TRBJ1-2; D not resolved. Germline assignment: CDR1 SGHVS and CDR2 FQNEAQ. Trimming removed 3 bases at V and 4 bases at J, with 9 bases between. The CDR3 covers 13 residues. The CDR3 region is CASSLDFIYGYTF. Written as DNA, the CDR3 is TGTGCCAGCAGCTTGGACTTCATCTATGGCTACACCTTC.